The T cell receptor (beta chain) under discussion was sequenced for a study of PD-L1 blockade in urothelial cancer. Study-level background: Male sex and bladder-origin urothelial cancer characterized about 85% of the 29 patients. Study conclusions and caveats: Below-median pretreatment blood TCR clonality was a predictor of better survival.

Clones were sequenced by immunoSEQ multiplex PCR, and TCRdb holds only the in-frame ones, with some missing. The sample has roughly 26,000 clones, around 85% seen once; the top ten hold 3%. V lost 5 bases and J 6 bases, leaving 17 bases between the germline ends. The length of the CDR3 is 15 residues. Germline V CDR1 and CDR2: LGHNT, FRNRAP. A remark on this clone: No antigen is known for it.

Sequenced material: PBMCs, taken around atezolizumab (anti-PD-L1) treatment. The chain has TRBV12-5 and TRBJ2-1; TRBD2 might be the D (5 bases). This receptor was obtained from a man aged 50 to 59 with urothelial cancer. The CDR3 is CASGRRLSTPNEQFF. CDR3 bases: TGTGCTAGTGGTCGACGACTAAGCACCCCCAATGAGCAGTTCTTC.